These 11 T cell receptor beta chains were sequenced from one sample in a study of breast tumors, draining lymph nodes, adjacent tissues (dated by TCRdb to about 2016). Library construction relied on multiplex PCR. The instrument given in TCRdb is Illumina HiSeq 2000. TCRdb handled the public reads itself, with Q25 trimming in fastp and clone calling in MiXCR, and kept productive beta chains. Records with the same CDR3 protein are collapsed into one entry carrying the most frequent genes and DNA. The sample contains about 230,000 distinct CDR3 sequences, 32% of them found a single time. The ten largest account for 1.4% of the sample. The lymph node samples were taken from the axillary draining lymph nodes of breast cancer patients. Sequenced material: axillary lymph node tissue. Receptor source: a female donor with breast cancer. Some clones in this sample may be carry-over from other donors' samples.

This clonotype was seen more than once but under ten times. The chain combines TRBV27 with TRBJ2-5, with D possibly being TRBD2 (5 bases). The CDR3 has 15 amino acids. V was clipped by 2 bases and J by 7 bases, with 17 bases between them. Germline values: CDR1 MNHEY, CDR2 SMNVEV (reference sequence). DNA of the CDR3: TGTGCCAGCAGTTTAGAATGGACCAGCGCGGGGACCCAGTACTTC. Translated: CASSLEWTSAGTQYF.

This clonotype was observed at least ten times. This rearrangement joins TRBV3-1 to TRBJ1-4; D ambiguous. The germline CDR1 and CDR2 sequences are LGHDT and YNNKEL (reference sequence). V dropped 4 bases and J dropped 2 bases, with 8 bases sitting between them. The length of the CDR3 is 14 residues. CDR3 protein: CASSPGRTNEKLFF. Here the CDR3 DNA reads TGTGCCAGCAGCCCCGGACGGACTAATGAAAAACTGTTTTTT.

V usage is TRBV5-1 and J usage is TRBJ1-2; D possibly corresponds to TRBD1 (5 bases). There are 12 residues in the CDR3. V was clipped by 3 bases and J by 8 bases, with 11 bases between them. The germline V gene encodes CDR1 SGHRS and CDR2 YFSETQ. The CDR3 is CASSSAGGGYTF. The CDR3 DNA follows: TGCGCCAGCAGCTCTGCCGGGGGAGGCTACACCTTC.

As concerns this clonotype: Being one base from a much bigger clone, this may be a read error. The genes are TRBV20-1 and TRBJ1-2; TRBD1 might be the D (6 bases). Germline V gives CDR1 DFQATT, CDR2 SNEGSKA (reference sequence). CDR3 length: 12 amino acids. CDR3 DNA sequence: TGCAGTGCCCCGACAGGTTCCTTTGGCTCCACCTTC. Amino acids: CSAPTGSFGSTF.

In its sample, this clonotype was seen many times. CDR3 in DNA: TGTGCCAGCAGTTTCCAGCCGGAGGCTTACGAGCAGTACTTC. Its translation: CASSFQPEAYEQYF. This chain links TRBV28 with TRBJ2-7, with D maybe TRBD2 (5 bases). With 3 bases removed from V and 4 bases from J, the gap between germline ends came to 13 bases. Per the germline V gene, CDR1 is MDHEN and CDR2 is SYDVKM. CDR3 length: 14 amino acids.

V and J are TRBV12-3 or TRBV12-4 and TRBJ1-5; D perhaps matches TRBD1 (6 bases). This CDR3 is built from 14 residues. Between the trimmed V and J ends, which lost 3 bases and 4 bases, there was a span of 10 bases. The CDR3 DNA reads as TGTGCCAGCAGTTTCCAACAGGGAAATCAGCCCCAGCATTTT. It is translated as CASSFQQGNQPQHF.

A remark on this clonotype: This could be a read error, since a much larger clone is one nucleotide away. V gene TRBV20-1 combines with J gene TRBJ2-5; D may be TRBD2 (7 bases). The V gene's germline CDR1 is DFQATT and CDR2 SNEGSKA (reference sequence). The CDR3 has 14 residues. Trimming took 2 bases from V and 7 from J, leaving 17 bases between them. CDR3 in amino acids: CSARMAGRGATQYF. In nucleotides, the CDR3 is TGCAGTGCTAGAATGGCGGGGAGGGGGGCGACCCAGTACTTC.

In this sample, this clonotype turned up once. The rearrangement uses TRBV27 and TRBJ2-1; 8 bases line up with TRBD2. Unmatched junction bases numbered 4, after V lost 3 bases and J lost 3 bases. The germline CDR1 and CDR2 sequences are MNHEY and SMNVEV (reference sequence). This CDR3 is built from 15 residues. The CDR3 is CASSLQRGFYNEQFF. CDR3 DNA: TGTGCCAGCAGTTTGCAGCGGGGGTTCTACAATGAGCAGTTCTTC.

To note about this clonotype: A read error is possible here, since a much larger clone lies one base away. The chain uses TRBV20-1 and TRBJ2-1, with D maybe TRBD2 (6 bases). Germline-derived CDR1 and CDR2 are DFQATT and SNEGSKA (reference sequence). This CDR3 region has 15 residues. In DNA form, the CDR3 reads TGCAGTGCTAGAGAGGGACCGGCGCCGCGGGGAGAGCAGCTCTTC. It encodes CSAREGPAPRGEQLF.

This clonotype was detected ten times or more. The gene calls are TRBV7-8 and TRBJ2-1; 10 bases match TRBD2. In germline, CDR1 is SGHVS, CDR2 FQNEAQ. The length of the CDR3 is 18 residues. V dropped 2 bases and J dropped 4; count of bases not matched to a gene: 11. The CDR3 nucleotides read TGTGCCAGCAGCTTACCACAGGGTAGCGGGAGGTCTTACAATGAGCAGTTCTTC. Protein product: CASSLPQGSGRSYNEQFF.

This clonotype was counted at least ten times. V usage is TRBV5-5 and J usage is TRBJ1-2, with D possibly being TRBD1 (5 bases). CDR3 length equals 15 residues. Trimming took off 2 bases at V and 3 bases at J, with 14 bases between the two ends. Germline V gene lookup returns CDR1 SGHKS and CDR2 YYEKEE (reference sequence). CDR3 in amino acids: CASSLAWDGDYGYTF. DNA of the CDR3: TGTGCCAGCAGCTTAGCGTGGGACGGGGACTATGGCTACACCTTC.